The sequence of this T cell receptor beta chain was determined in a study of CXCR3-negative and CXCR3-positive naive CD8 T cells. This CDR3 has 13 amino acids. Germline CDR1 SEHNR, CDR2 FQNEAQ (reference sequence). About this clonotype: What it binds is unknown.

General observations from the study: For memory CD8+ cells diversity was much lower, but both naive subsets had comparably high diversity. The study found that naive CXCR3-negative and CXCR3-positive cells shared TRBV-TRBJ usage, while memory cells differed.

Via 5' RACE with UMI labels, TRB cDNA libraries were prepared. Each CDR3 protein gets one entry in TCRdb, which reprocessed the 5' RACE reads and gives no DNA. This table holds around 90,000 distinct CDR3 sequences. This chain connects TRBV7-9 to TRBJ1-2. Sequencing input: naive CXCR3- CD8+ T cells from blood. The subset was: CD45RO-CCR7+CD27+CD95- naive CD8+ T cells lacking CXCR3 (TNR3-). This sequence originates from a human donor in good health. Some clones in this sample may be carry-over from other donors' samples. CDR3 region: CASSLGREDGYTF.